The subject of this entry is one TCR beta chain. These data come from a study of blood T cell repertoires in COVID-19. Assay used: immunoSEQ multiplex PCR; TCRdb lists only in-frame clones, some missing. This sample has over 60,000 clones, with about four fifths found just once. V trimming: 6 bases; J trimming: 4 bases; junction bases outside the gene matches: 10. Germline V lookup: CDR1 SNHLY, CDR2 FYNNEI. The CDR3 sequence is 16 residues long. Sequenced material: peripheral blood. The TCR sequence derives from a human donor in a cohort sampled during active COVID-19. The chain is built from TRBV2 and TRBJ2-5; the match to TRBD2 covers 11 bases. The CDR3 DNA reads TGTGCCAGCAGGGAGGGACTAGCGGCTTTTGGAGAGACCCAGTACTTC. This encodes CASREGLAAFGETQYF. Together with reference TRBV2 and TRBJ2-5, the CDR3 gives the full variable domain: EPEVTQTPSHQVTQMGQEVILRCVPISNHLYFYWYRQILGQKVEFLVSFYNNEISEKSEIFDDQFSVERPDGSNFTLKIRSTKLEDSAMYFCASREGLAAFGETQYFGPGTRLLVL.